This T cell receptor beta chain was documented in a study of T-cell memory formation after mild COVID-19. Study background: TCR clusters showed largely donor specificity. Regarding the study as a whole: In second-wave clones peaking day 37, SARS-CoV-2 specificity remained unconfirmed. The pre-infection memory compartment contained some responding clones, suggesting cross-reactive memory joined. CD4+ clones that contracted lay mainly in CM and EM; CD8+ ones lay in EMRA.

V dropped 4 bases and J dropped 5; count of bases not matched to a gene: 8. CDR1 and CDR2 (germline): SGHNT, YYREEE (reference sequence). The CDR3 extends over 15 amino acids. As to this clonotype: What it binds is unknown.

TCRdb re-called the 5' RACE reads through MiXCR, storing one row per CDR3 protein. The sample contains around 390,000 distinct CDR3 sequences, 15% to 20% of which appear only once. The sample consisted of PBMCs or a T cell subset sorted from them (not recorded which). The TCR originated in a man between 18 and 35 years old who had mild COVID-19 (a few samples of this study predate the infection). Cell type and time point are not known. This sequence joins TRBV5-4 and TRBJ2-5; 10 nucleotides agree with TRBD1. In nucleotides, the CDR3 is TGTGCCAGCAGCCCACAAGACAGGGGGCGGGAGACCCAGTACTTC. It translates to CASSPQDRGRETQYF.